This is a list of T cell receptor beta chains from one sample in a study of beta chain features in type 1 diabetes. Produced via immunoSEQ multiplex PCR; TCRdb's table is partial and in-frame only. This sample has roughly 150,000 clones, with roughly 10% found just once. Specimen: central memory CD4+ T cells from blood. The receptors come from a man aged 18 to 35 in good health. CDR3s include the opening cysteine and the closing phenylalanine or tryptophan. The D gene is left open where the match is weak. Size is omitted from some rows. Given values are once, few, many or a class for expanded clones.

d_call cdr3_length clone_size j_call v_call cdr3_nt cdr3_aa
TRBD2 16 - TRBJ2-3 TRBV2 TGTGCCAGCATCGCGAGACTAGCGGGAGTTGTAGATACGCAGTATTTT CASIARLAGVVDTQYF
- 14 - TRBJ2-7 TRBV21-1 TGTGCCAGCAGCAAATTTGACCCGGGGGCCGAGCAGTACTTC CASSKFDPGAEQYF
TRBD2 17 - TRBJ2-1 TRBV9 TGTGCCAGCAGCGTAGCTACGGGGACTAGCGGGGGTGTTGAGCAGTTCTTC CASSVATGTSGGVEQFF
- 14 few TRBJ2-7 TRBV9 TGTGCCGCAAGTCGAGGGCAGGACTCCTACGAGCAGTACTTC CAASRGQDSYEQYF
- 15 many TRBJ2-4 TRBV11-2 TGTGCCAGCAGCTTAGGTCTAGTAGCCAAAAACATTCAGTACTTC CASSLGLVAKNIQYF
TRBD2 15 - TRBJ2-5 TRBV5-1 TGCGCCAGCAGTCCCGGGACTAGCGCTCAAGAGACCCAGTACTTC CASSPGTSAQETQYF
- 18 - TRBJ2-1 TRBV11-2 TGTGCCAGCAGCTTAGTGTGGACTGGACTTCCCCGGAACAATGAGCAGTTCTTC CASSLVWTGLPRNNEQFF
- 13 - TRBJ1-2 TRBV7-9 TGTGCCAGCAGCTTAAACCAGGGTCATGGCTACACCTTC CASSLNQGHGYTF
- 19 medium-sized TRBJ2-6 TRBV7-9 TGTGCCAGCAGCTCCGCAGCTGTGGCGAAAAAGGCTGGGGCCAACGTCCTGACTTTC CASSSAAVAKKAGANVLTF
- 13 - TRBJ2-6 TRBV18 TGTGCCAGCTCACCAGCTGGGGCCAACGTCCTGACTTTC CASSPAGANVLTF
- 16 many TRBJ2-1 TRBV15 TGTGCCACCAGCAGAGAGGGGGGAGGCCGACGGGATGAGCAGTTCTTC CATSREGGGRRDEQFF
- 15 - TRBJ2-7 TRBV7-2 TGTGCCAGCCTCACCGGTCAGGGGAGGGACTACGAGCAGTACTTC CASLTGQGRDYEQYF
TRBD1 15 - TRBJ2-5 TRBV19 TGTGCCAGTAGTTACCACGGACAGGGAAAAGAGACCCAGTACTTC CASSYHGQGKETQYF
- 15 few TRBJ2-7 TRBV18 TGTGCCAGCTCACCAAGGGCGGTCGGCCCCTACGAGCAGTACTTC CASSPRAVGPYEQYF
- 14 - TRBJ1-2 TRBV21-1 TGTGCCAGCAACCAAACAGTCAAAGGGGATGGCTACACCTTC CASNQTVKGDGYTF
- 12 few TRBJ2-5 TRBV10-2 TGCGCCAGCTTGGCCACATCGGAGACCCAGTACTTC CASLATSETQYF
TRBD1 12 - TRBJ1-1 TRBV30 TGTGCCAGGGGGCTAATGAACACTGAAGCTTTCTTT CARGLMNTEAFF
- 16 - TRBJ1-4 TRBV18 TGTGCCAGCTCACATGATCTGGCAGGGAAAAATGAAAAACTGTTTTTT CASSHDLAGKNEKLFF
- 15 few TRBJ1-1 TRBV18 TGTGCCAGCTCACCCCACGGACAGATGAACACTGAAGCTTTCTTT CASSPHGQMNTEAFF
- 15 few TRBJ2-1 TRBV5-4 TGTGCCAGCAGCTTGGCGTCGGGAAGCTACAATGAGCAGTTCTTC CASSLASGSYNEQFF
- 14 - TRBJ1-5 TRBV7-8 TGTGCCAGCAGCGCCAGGGGAGGGAATCAGCCCCAGCATTTT CASSARGGNQPQHF
- 14 few TRBJ1-2 TRBV5-1 TGCGCCAGCAGCCTGGACGGGACTAACTATGGCTACACCTTC CASSLDGTNYGYTF
- 16 few TRBJ1-6 TRBV6-6 - CASSSSTGGYNSPLHF
TRBD2 15 - TRBJ2-1 TRBV4-1 TGCGCCAGCAGCCAAGGGACTAGCGGTAACAATGAGCAGTTCTTC CASSQGTSGNNEQFF
- 14 - TRBJ2-3 TRBV2 TGTGCCAGCAAGGGTTCTCTGGGCACAGATACGCAGTATTTT CASKGSLGTDTQYF
- 14 few TRBJ1-2 TRBV28 TGTGCCACTCTTTTCGGGGACTCCAACTATGGCTACACCTTC CATLFGDSNYGYTF
TRBD1 15 - TRBJ2-7 TRBV25-1 TGTGCCAGCAGTGAACCCGGGACAGGTTATGGTAAGCAGTACTTC CASSEPGTGYGKQYF
- 16 - TRBJ2-6 TRBV2 TGTGCCAGCAGCGTCAGTCGGGGTGCTGGGGCCAACGTCCTGACTTTC CASSVSRGAGANVLTF
TRBD1 15 - TRBJ2-5 TRBV19 TGTGCCACTGGTCCGGGACAGGGGTTCGGAGAGACCCAGTACTTC CATGPGQGFGETQYF
- 14 - TRBJ2-7 TRBV5-1 TGCGCCAGCAGCTTGAGGGGCGAAGTATACGAGCAGTACTTC CASSLRGEVYEQYF
- 11 many TRBJ2-7 TRBV7-9 TGTGCCAGCAGCTTGAGCCCCGAGCAGTACTTC CASSLSPEQYF
- 13 - TRBJ2-1 TRBV14 TGTGCCAGCAGCCCCTGGCTGGGAGCTGAGCAGTTCTTC CASSPWLGAEQFF
TRBD1 17 - TRBJ1-3 TRBV7-2 TGTGCCAGCAGCTACCGGACAGGGGGCTTTTCTGGAAACACCATATATTTT CASSYRTGGFSGNTIYF
TRBD1 15 many TRBJ2-5 TRBV5-4 TGTGCCAGCAGCCCCTCGACAGGGGGCGGTGAGACCCAGTACTTC CASSPSTGGGETQYF
- 12 few TRBJ2-3 TRBV28 TGTGCCAGCAGGGGGATTACAGATACGCAGTATTTT CASRGITDTQYF
- 13 - TRBJ2-5 TRBV30 TGTGCCTGGAGTAAGTGGGGCAGGGAGACCCAGTACTTC CAWSKWGRETQYF
- 12 few TRBJ1-1 TRBV14 TGTGCCAGCAGCCAAGATAACACTGAAGCTTTCTTT CASSQDNTEAFF
- 13 few TRBJ1-2 TRBV4-3 TGCGCCAGCAGCCAACAGGCATCATATGGCTACACCTTC CASSQQASYGYTF
- 16 many TRBJ2-5 TRBV5-1 TGCGCCAGCAGCTTGGGTCTACGCCAGTACCAAGAGACCCAGTACTTC CASSLGLRQYQETQYF
TRBD1 16 few TRBJ1-1 TRBV18 TGTGCCAGCTCACCAAACAGGGGGACCGTGGGGACTGAAGCTTTCTTT CASSPNRGTVGTEAFF
- 15 many TRBJ2-7 TRBV6-1 TGTGCCAGCAGTGAGGGGACCCGCCAACTATACGAGCAGTACTTC CASSEGTRQLYEQYF
- 12 - TRBJ1-1 TRBV29-1 TGCAGCGTCTCGGATGCGAACACTGAAGCTTTCTTT CSVSDANTEAFF
- 14 few TRBJ1-1 TRBV5-1 TGCGCCAGCAGCTCTACCCCAGGGAACACTGAAGCTTTCTTT CASSSTPGNTEAFF
- 13 - TRBJ1-2 TRBV15 TGTGCCACCAGCAGAGACGGGAACTATGGCTACACCTTC CATSRDGNYGYTF
TRBD1 18 few TRBJ2-4 TRBV6-1 TGTGCCAGCAGTGCCCGGGACAGGGGGCGGACGGCCAAAAACATTCAGTACTTC CASSARDRGRTAKNIQYF
- 13 many TRBJ1-2 TRBV2 TGTGCCAGCACAACCATCGACAGTTCTGGCTACACCTTC CASTTIDSSGYTF
- 15 - TRBJ2-2 TRBV7-7 TGTGCCAGCAGCCCCCGGGGCTCGAACACCGGGGAGCTGTTTTTT CASSPRGSNTGELFF
- 14 many TRBJ2-3 TRBV19 TGTGCCAGTATGCCAGGGATTGGCACAGATACGCAGTATTTT CASMPGIGTDTQYF
- 12 - TRBJ2-7 TRBV7-2 TGTGCCAGCAGCTCCATTGGCTACGAGCAGTACTTC CASSSIGYEQYF
TRBD1 15 many TRBJ2-3 TRBV6-6 TGTGCCAGCAGCCCAGGGGGCAGTAACACAGATACGCAGTATTTT CASSPGGSNTDTQYF